This entry concerns a single TCR beta chain. Its target is unknown. Trimming left V 3 bases short and J 6 bases short, with 24 bases between. Germline V gene lookup returns CDR1 SGHDT and CDR2 YYEEEE. CDR3 length: 17 amino acids. An Oncomine TCR Beta short-read assay was used to sequence the DNA from cultured CD4+ T cells. MiXCR, run by TCRdb on the PCR reads, gives a single entry per CDR3 protein. The sample lists 12,000 to 15,000 distinct CDR3 sequences, about 35% occurring once. This record comes from a study of vaccination and CD4 T cells after COVID-19. Study-level background: Sampling that followed vaccination took place a median roughly 69 days after dose two, within a range of 14 to 241. The stimulating agents, overlapping spike peptides, came from SARS-CoV-2, HCoV-NL63, HCoV-OC43 and HCoV-229E. Study-level points and caveats: Vaccine-specific clones numbering 304 of 307 showed spike mono-reactivity in convalescent patients.

Regarding treatment: 10-day PBMC culture with coronavirus spike peptide pools or control peptides (ViraFEST assay). This receptor was identified in a human donor with COVID-19. Source material: cultured CD4+ T cells from blood. The rearrangement joins TRBV5-6 to TRBJ1-2; tentative D call: TRBD1 (6 bases). For the CDR3, the DNA is TGTGCCAGCAGCTCCCTTTTAGGGGGTCCTTCCGCAGATGGCTACACCTTC. This gives the protein CASSSLLGGPSADGYTF.